Presented here are 30 T cell receptor beta chains from one specimen sequenced in a study of follicular helper T cells after annual influenza vaccination. Clones were sequenced by immunoSEQ multiplex PCR, and TCRdb holds only the in-frame ones, with some missing. The sample records about 10,000 clones, 83% being singletons. Sample time point: 2015-2016 season, 7 days after influenza vaccination. Source: CXCR5- memory CD4+ T cells sorted from blood, taken 7 days after influenza vaccination. These receptors all come from an adult who received the influenza vaccine.

The CDR3 DNA reads TGTGCCAGCAGCACCGACTGGCATTACAATGAGCAGTTCTTC. It specifies CASSTDWHYNEQFF. V and J are TRBV7-2 and TRBJ2-1, with D unresolved. The CDR3 is 14 residues long. V was pared by 5 bases and J by 4 bases, with 12 bases between. Germline assignment: CDR1 SGHTA and CDR2 FQGNSA.

The CDR3: CASSAAGDQETQYF. CDR3 DNA: TGCGCCAGCAGCGCTGCAGGGGACCAAGAGACCCAGTACTTC. The chain employs TRBV5-1 and TRBJ2-5; tentative D call: TRBD1 (6 bases). V gave up 4 bases and J gave up 0 bases, with 10 bases separating them. The CDR3 consists of 14 residues. Germline V gene sequence: CDR1 SGHRS, CDR2 YFSETQ.

The rearrangement links TRBV2 to TRBJ2-5, with no clear D. The CDR3 length is 13 residues. Per germline, CDR1 SNHLY and CDR2 FYNNEI. The V end was cut by 9 bases, the J end by 0 bases, with 11 bases between. CDR3 in DNA: TGTGCCAGTACTCCGCTCGACCAAGAGACCCAGTACTTC. Translating it yields CASTPLDQETQYF. The full variable domain, completed using reference TRBV2 and TRBJ2-5, is EPEVTQTPSHQVTQMGQEVILRCVPISNHLYFYWYRQILGQKVEFLVSFYNNEISEKSEIFDDQFSVERPDGSNFTLKIRSTKLEDSAMYFCASTPLDQETQYFGPGTRLLVL.

In this sample, this clone turned up once. The chain carries TRBV6-5 and TRBJ2-5; D unclear. The CDR3 spans 14 residues. V was trimmed by 0 bases and J by 5 bases, leaving 10 bases between them. CDR1 is MNHEY, CDR2 SVGAGI, per germline. Here the CDR3 reads CASSYSRSTETQYF. The CDR3 DNA sequence: TGTGCCAGCAGTTACTCCCGGTCGACCGAGACCCAGTACTTC.

J is TRBJ2-5 and V is TRBV19; 10 bases line up with TRBD2. Per the germline V gene, CDR1 is LNHDA and CDR2 is SQIVND (reference sequence). The CDR3 has 16 residues. The ends lost 4 bases at V and 5 bases at J; junction bases unmatched: 10. The chain's CDR3 is CASSNPSGSELETQYF. The CDR3, as DNA: TGTGCCAGTAGTAACCCTAGCGGGAGCGAGCTCGAGACCCAGTACTTC.

The chain has TRBV27 and TRBJ1-4; 8 bases align to TRBD1. The CDR3 runs 12 residues. Germline CDR1 reads MNHEY; CDR2 reads SMNVEV (reference sequence). V lost 6 bases and J lost 8; bases outside the gene matches: 2. The CDR3: CASRQGGEKLFF. The DNA for the CDR3 is TGTGCCAGCAGACAGGGGGGGGAAAAACTGTTTTTT.

The chain joins TRBV2 to TRBJ2-3; TRBD2 might be the D (6 bases). Germline V gives CDR1 SNHLY, CDR2 FYNNEI. The CDR3 sequence is 15 residues long. The V gene lost 4 bases and the J gene lost 0 bases, with 11 bases spanning the gap. The CDR3 sequence is CASSGTTRSTDTQYF. The CDR3 DNA reads TGTGCCAGCAGTGGGACTACCAGAAGCACAGATACGCAGTATTTT.

In its sample, this clone was seen once. V gene TRBV30 combines with J gene TRBJ1-2; possible D gene TRBD1, 6 bases. Trimming removed 0 bases from V and 7 bases from J, with 18 bases in between. The V gene's germline CDR1 is GTSNPN and CDR2 SVGIG (reference sequence). This CDR3 region has 15 residues. The CDR3 coding sequence is TGTGCCTGGAGTGTACAGGGAGGGTCGAAATCTGGCTACACCTTC. Amino acids: CAWSVQGGSKSGYTF.

The chain recombines TRBV7-2 with TRBJ2-3, with 9 bases fitting TRBD2. From germline, CDR1 is SGHTA and CDR2 FQGNSA. J lost 3 bases, V lost 5 bases, and 3 bases had no gene match. The CDR3 is made up of 14 amino acids. The CDR3 nucleotides are TGTGCCAGCAGCGGCGGGGGGGCAACAGATACGCAGTATTTT. Amino acids: CASSGGGATDTQYF.

V usage is TRBV30 and J usage is TRBJ2-5; 9 nucleotides agree with TRBD2. With 4 bases clipped from V and 5 bases from J, the junction kept 8 bases outside the gene matches. CDR1 is GTSNPN and CDR2 is SVGIG in the germline V gene (reference sequence). The CDR3 consists of 14 residues. The CDR3 loop reads CAWNWRGGRETQYF. The DNA of the CDR3 is TGTGCCTGGAACTGGCGGGGGGGCCGGGAGACCCAGTACTTC.

The J gene is TRBJ2-3, the V gene TRBV29-1; TRBD2 aligns across 13 bases. Germline values: CDR1 SQVTM, CDR2 ANQGSEA. The CDR3 loop spans 19 amino acids. J gave up 0 bases and V 5 bases, and 14 bases lay outside the gene matches. The CDR3 is CSVIRGGLAGAISTDTQYF. CDR3 coding DNA: TGCAGCGTTATCCGGGGTGGACTAGCGGGGGCTATTAGCACAGATACGCAGTATTTT.

This clone showed up just once. The rearrangement joins TRBV6-1 to TRBJ1-2; D gene ambiguous. With 1 base removed from V and 0 bases from J, the gap between germline ends came to 6 bases. CDR1 MNHNS and CDR2 SASEGT come from the germline V gene. This CDR3 contains 14 residues. In DNA form, the CDR3 reads TGTGCCAGCAGTGAAGGGGGAGCTAACTATGGCTACACCTTC. Amino acids: CASSEGGANYGYTF.

This clone was seen a few times. The chain carries TRBV9 and TRBJ1-2; D gene ambiguous. V was pared by 4 bases and J by 8 bases, with 12 bases between. The V gene's germline CDR1 is SGDLS and CDR2 YYNGEE. The length of the CDR3 is 12 residues. CDR3 loop: CASSTVFRGYTF. As DNA, the CDR3 is TGTGCCAGCAGCACCGTGTTCAGAGGCTACACCTTC.

The gene calls are TRBV7-2 and TRBJ1-1; tentative D call: TRBD1 (6 bases). Germline V gene data show CDR1 as SGHTA and CDR2 as FQGNSA. There are 16 residues in the CDR3. V was trimmed by 3 bases and J by 9 bases, leaving 23 bases between them. This CDR3 reads CASSLTNTGTSLKAFF. The CDR3, as DNA: TGTGCCAGCAGCTTGACTAATACCGGGACATCACTGAAAGCTTTCTTT.

The chain combines TRBV28 with TRBJ1-5; tentative D call: TRBD1 (6 bases). This CDR3 comprises 15 residues. Deletions cut 8 bases from V and 4 bases from J, with 18 bases between. Germline V gene data show CDR1 as MDHEN and CDR2 as SYDVKM. CDR3 sequence: CASRGEQGHNQPQHF. Here the CDR3 DNA reads TGTGCCAGCCGAGGGGAACAGGGCCATAATCAGCCCCAGCATTTT.

The V call is TRBV29-1, the J call TRBJ1-1; D possibly corresponds to TRBD1 (6 bases). Trimming left V 2 bases short and J 1 base short, with 8 bases between. This CDR3 contains 13 residues. Germline V CDR1 and CDR2: SQVTM, ANQGSEA. CDR3 sequence reads: CSVEQGSNTEAFF. CDR3 nucleotide sequence: TGCAGCGTTGAACAGGGGTCGAACACTGAAGCTTTCTTT.

This clone was found a few times. This chain joins TRBV4-1 and TRBJ2-7, with 9 nucleotides matching TRBD1. The CDR3 sequence is 15 residues long. Losses at the gene ends were 5 bases for V and 3 bases for J; bases not matched to a gene: 8. The germline gives CDR1 MGHRA, CDR2 YSYEKL. CDR3 residues: CASSLPGQGIYEQYF. In nucleotides, the CDR3 is TGCGCCAGCAGCTTACCGGGACAGGGAATCTACGAGCAGTACTTC.

This clone was detected only a few times. One end of the junction fails to match germline, which may point to a read error. The rearrangement links TRBV28 to TRBJ1-2; maybe TRBD1 (6 bases). The CDR3 runs to 13 residues. Germline V gene lookup returns CDR1 MDHEN and CDR2 SYDVKM. The CDR3 DNA follows: TGTGCCAGCAGTTCAACCGGGACAACTCCCCTCGGGTTT. Translation gives CASSSTGTTPLGF.

The chain joins TRBV28 to TRBJ1-1, with D tentatively TRBD1 (6 bases). Germline-derived CDR1 and CDR2 are MDHEN and SYDVKM. V was trimmed by 3 bases and J by 9 bases, leaving 20 bases between them. The CDR3 runs 15 residues. The CDR3 coding sequence is TGTGCCAGCAGTTTTAGAGTCCGCGCGGGGACACAAGCTTTCTTT. Translating gives CASSFRVRAGTQAFF.

The rearrangement links TRBV7-2 to TRBJ1-2, with 7 bases identical to TRBD1. V lost 5 bases and J lost 7; bases outside the gene matches: 4. This CDR3 spans 12 amino acids. Per the germline V gene, CDR1 is SGHTA and CDR2 is FQGNSA. CDR3 protein: CASSPDRVGYTF. The DNA of the CDR3 is TGTGCCAGCAGCCCCGACAGGGTTGGCTACACCTTC.

This chain uses TRBV30 with TRBJ1-5, with 8 nucleotides matching TRBD1. V lost 0 bases to trimming and J lost 3 bases; unmatched junction nucleotides: 7. The CDR3 extends over 16 amino acids. Germline lookup yields CDR1 GTSNPN and CDR2 SVGIG (reference sequence). In nucleotides, the CDR3 is TGTGCCTGGAGTGTACGAACAGGGGGAATCAATCAGCCCCAGCATTTT. Amino acids: CAWSVRTGGINQPQHF.

V gene TRBV7-9 combines with J gene TRBJ2-1; no definite D call. CDR3 length: 17 amino acids. Trimming shortened V by 3 bases and J by 1 base, and 16 bases separated the two germline ends. The germline V gene encodes CDR1 SEHNR and CDR2 FQNEAQ (reference sequence). The CDR3 is CASSLGRLMGSYNEQFF. CDR3 in DNA: TGTGCCAGCAGCTTGGGAAGGTTGATGGGGTCCTACAATGAGCAGTTCTTC.

This chain connects TRBV6-6 to TRBJ1-2, with a possible D match to TRBD1 (6 bases). CDR1 is MNHNY, CDR2 SVGAGI, per germline (reference sequence). The CDR3 consists of 14 residues. Trimming took off 6 bases at V and 2 bases at J, with 13 bases between the two ends. As DNA, the CDR3 is TGTGCCAGCAGGGGGGGCGGATCGAACTATGGCTACACCTTC. Translated: CASRGGGSNYGYTF.

The V and J genes are TRBV4-3 and TRBJ2-7, with D possibly matching TRBD1 (6 bases). The CDR3 length is 13 residues. The V end was cut by 2 bases, the J end by 3 bases, with 8 bases between. Germline CDR1 and CDR2: LGHNA and YSLEER. The CDR3 nucleotides are TGCGCCAGCAGCCAACTGACAGGCTACGAGCAGTACTTC. Protein sequence: CASSQLTGYEQYF.

The table lists this clone with a few counts. This sequence joins TRBV6-6 and TRBJ2-1; TRBD1 is a possible D gene (6 bases). The V end lost 3 bases, the J end lost 16 bases, and 19 bases lay between the germline ends. CDR1 and CDR2 from the germline V gene are MNHNY and SVGAGI (reference sequence). This CDR3 has 13 amino acids. The CDR3 coding sequence is TGTGCCAGCAGTTATCAACAGGGTACCTCGAAATTCTTC. It is translated as CASSYQQGTSKFF.

The chain uses TRBV7-2 and TRBJ2-5; 7 bases are shared with TRBD2. The CDR3 is 14 amino acids. CDR1 SGHTA and CDR2 FQGNSA come from the germline V gene. Trimming removed 3 bases from V and 1 base from J; junction bases left unmatched: 2. In DNA form, the CDR3 reads TGTGCCAGCAGCTTCCAGCGGGGCCAAGAGACCCAGTACTTC. Translation gives CASSFQRGQETQYF.

This chain uses TRBV7-9 with TRBJ1-6; D is uncertain. Per the germline V gene, CDR1 is SEHNR and CDR2 is FQNEAQ (reference sequence). V was cut by 6 bases and J by 0 bases, with 12 bases left in between. The CDR3 is made up of 16 amino acids. CDR3: CASRGGESSYNSPLHF. The CDR3 nucleotides read TGTGCCAGCAGGGGCGGTGAAAGCTCCTATAATTCACCCCTCCACTTT.

This sequence joins TRBV10-2 and TRBJ2-7; maybe TRBD1 (6 bases). The CDR3 consists of 15 residues. Germline V gene sequence: CDR1 WSHSY, CDR2 SAAADI. V lost 1 base and J 3 bases, leaving 13 bases between the germline ends. The CDR3 sequence is CASSEYRVGLYEQYF. DNA for the CDR3: TGCGCCAGCAGTGAGTACAGGGTAGGACTCTACGAGCAGTACTTC.

The CDR3 nucleotides are TGTGCCAGCAGCCCACCGACCGGGGAGCTGTTTTTT. It encodes CASSPPTGELFF. This rearrangement joins TRBV28 to TRBJ2-2, with D hard to call. V was clipped by 6 bases and J by 5 bases, with 7 bases between them. The CDR3 length is 12 residues. The germline CDR1 and CDR2 sequences are MDHEN and SYDVKM.

The chain employs TRBV7-2 and TRBJ2-5; D may be TRBD2 (6 bases). The V end was cut by 4 bases, the J end by 1 base, with 10 bases between. Per germline, CDR1 SGHTA and CDR2 FQGNSA. This CDR3 spans 14 amino acids. CDR3 sequence: CASSSSSAQETQYF. The DNA for the CDR3 is TGTGCCAGCAGCTCCTCTAGCGCCCAAGAGACCCAGTACTTC.